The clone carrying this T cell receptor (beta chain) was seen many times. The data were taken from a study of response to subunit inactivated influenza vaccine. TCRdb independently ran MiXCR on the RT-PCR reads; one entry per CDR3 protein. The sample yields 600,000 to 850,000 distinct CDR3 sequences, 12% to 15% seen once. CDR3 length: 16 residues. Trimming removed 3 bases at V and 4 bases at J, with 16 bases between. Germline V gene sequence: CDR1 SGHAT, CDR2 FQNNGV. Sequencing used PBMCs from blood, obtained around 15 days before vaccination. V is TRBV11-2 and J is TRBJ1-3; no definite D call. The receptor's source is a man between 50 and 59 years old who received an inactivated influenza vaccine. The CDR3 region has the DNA TGTGCCAGCAGCTTCAAGGCTTGGGAGGCGGGAAACACCATATATTTT. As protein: CASSFKAWEAGNTIYF.